Each of the 29 T cell receptor beta chains below was sequenced from the same sample in a study of control samples from healthy donors and cancer patients. Assay: immunoSEQ multiplex PCR; the TCRdb copy retains only in-frame clones and omits some. The table has 70,000 to 80,000 clones, about 89% seen once. Sequencing used PBMCs. All receptors derive from a woman between 45 and 65 years old with colorectal cancer.

V usage is TRBV28 and J usage is TRBJ1-3; TRBD1 might be the D (5 bases). Germline V CDR1 and CDR2: MDHEN, SYDVKM. The length of the CDR3 is 13 residues. Trimming removed 6 bases from V and 8 bases from J, with 14 bases in between. In nucleotides, the CDR3 is TGTGCCAGCAGCCCGGGACCGACGGACACCATATATTTT. Translation gives CASSPGPTDTIYF.

The V gene is TRBV18, the J gene TRBJ1-1; D is unresolved. V lost 2 bases and J 6 bases, leaving 10 bases between the germline ends. CDR3 length: 13 residues. CDR1 is KGHSH, CDR2 LQKENI, per germline. CDR3 nucleotide sequence: TGTGCCAGCTCACCAGGGCAGCAGGCTGAAGCTTTCTTT. Translation: CASSPGQQAEAFF.

The chain links TRBV20-1 to TRBJ1-5; TRBD1 aligns across 8 bases. Germline CDR1 is DFQATT and CDR2 is SNEGSKA (reference sequence). V trimming: 3 bases; J trimming: 1 base; junction bases outside the gene matches: 5. The CDR3 is made up of 15 amino acids. CDR3: CSASAGGGSNQPQHF. The CDR3 DNA sequence: TGCAGTGCTAGTGCAGGGGGCGGGAGCAATCAGCCCCAGCATTTT.

In DNA form, the CDR3 reads TGTGCCAGCAGTGCGACAGGGCCTAACACTGAAGCTTTCTTT. This sequence encodes CASSATGPNTEAFF. The V gene is TRBV25-1, the J gene TRBJ1-1; TRBD1 aligns across 7 bases. V shed 4 bases, J shed 2 bases, and the junction held 4 bases outside the gene matches. Germline CDR1 is MGHDK and CDR2 is SYGVNS. CDR3 length: 14 residues.

This sequence joins TRBV5-1 and TRBJ2-6; D remains ambiguous. The CDR3 runs 15 residues. Between the trimmed V and J ends, which lost 0 bases and 0 bases, there was a span of 4 bases. CDR1 is SGHRS, CDR2 YFSETQ, per germline. CDR3 DNA: TGCGCCAGCAGCTTGGGCGGCTCTGGGGCCAACGTCCTGACTTTC. Protein sequence: CASSLGGSGANVLTF.

This clone has more than one count but fewer than ten. The rearrangement links TRBV19 to TRBJ2-1; the match to TRBD1 covers 8 bases. V shed 5 bases, J shed 1 base, and the junction held 4 bases outside the gene matches. The V gene's germline CDR1 is LNHDA and CDR2 SQIVND (reference sequence). CDR3 length: 15 residues. The CDR3 here is CASSQTGVSYNEQFF. In nucleotides, the CDR3 is TGTGCCAGTAGTCAGACAGGGGTTTCCTACAATGAGCAGTTCTTC.

This chain uses TRBV7-9 with TRBJ2-3; TRBD2 might be the D (7 bases). CDR1 and CDR2 (germline): SEHNR, FQNEAQ (reference sequence). V lost 5 bases and J 0 bases, leaving 15 bases between the germline ends. This CDR3 has 16 amino acids. CDR3 in DNA: TGTGCCAGCAGCCGTAGGGGGGGGCTTAGCACAGATACGCAGTATTTT. Protein product: CASSRRGGLSTDTQYF.

As for this clone: The sample holds other DNA sequences that translate to the same CDR3. This chain links TRBV4-1 with TRBJ2-1, with TRBD2 identical over 14 bases. CDR3 length equals 16 residues. Germline lookup yields CDR1 MGHRA and CDR2 YSYEKL. Trimming took 3 bases from V and 5 from J; bases not matched to a gene: 3. CDR3 nucleotide sequence: TGCGCCAGCAGCCAGGGGACTAGCGGGGGAAACAATGAGCAGTTCTTC. Protein sequence: CASSQGTSGGNNEQFF.

The CDR3 DNA sequence: TGTGCCTGGAGTGCCGGGACAGGGGGTATCTTTTCCCTCGATGAGCAGTTCTTC. Its translation: CAWSAGTGGIFSLDEQFF. The chain combines TRBV30 with TRBJ2-1; 11 nucleotides line up with TRBD1. The trim removed 1 base at V and 8 bases at J, leaving 16 bases unmatched. CDR1 GTSNPN and CDR2 SVGIG come from the germline V gene (reference sequence). The CDR3 has 18 amino acids.

This chain connects TRBV3-1 (or the pseudogene TRBV3-2) to TRBJ1-2; 8 bases match TRBD1. V lost 4 bases to trimming and J lost 4 bases; unmatched junction nucleotides: 14. The CDR3 has 17 amino acids. Germline CDR1 and CDR2: LGHDT and YNNKEL (reference sequence). Here the CDR3 reads CASSRRGGTGDSYGYTF. The CDR3 DNA sequence: TGTGCCAGCAGCCGGCGGGGGGGGACAGGAGATTCCTATGGCTACACCTTC.

The CDR3 coding sequence is TGTGCCAGCAGCCCTACCCCGACAGGGGCGATCGAGACCCAGTACTTC. As protein: CASSPTPTGAIETQYF. The genes are TRBV6-2 or TRBV6-3 and TRBJ2-5; 8 bases are shared with TRBD1. V lost 6 bases, J lost 5 bases, and 14 bases stayed unmatched. CDR3 length equals 16 residues. Germline V lookup: CDR1 MNHEY, CDR2 SVGEGT.

This chain links TRBV20-1 with TRBJ1-2, with D unclear. The CDR3 runs 11 residues. Germline V gene lookup returns CDR1 DFQATT and CDR2 SNEGSKA (reference sequence). V lost 1 base and J 6 bases, leaving 6 bases between the germline ends. The chain's CDR3 is CSARGEDGYTF. The CDR3 DNA is TGCAGTGCTAGAGGGGAGGATGGCTACACCTTC.

The chain links TRBV6-5 to TRBJ1-2; TRBD1 matches at 8 bases. J was trimmed by 5 bases and V by 1 base; bases with no gene match: 6. The germline gives CDR1 MNHEY, CDR2 SVGAGI. This CDR3 comprises 15 residues. CDR3: CASSYWTGKEYGYTF. In DNA form, the CDR3 reads TGTGCCAGCAGTTACTGGACAGGGAAGGAGTATGGCTACACCTTC.

The chain has TRBV5-5 and TRBJ1-1, with D hard to call. V was pared by 0 bases and J by 4 bases, with 10 bases between. CDR1 and CDR2 from the germline V gene are SGHKS and YYEKEE (reference sequence). This CDR3 has 14 residues. CDR3 loop: CASSLGPEGTEAFF. The CDR3, as DNA: TGTGCCAGCAGCTTGGGCCCGGAGGGCACTGAAGCTTTCTTT.

This chain links TRBV28 with TRBJ2-4, with 11 bases matching TRBD2. Germline loops: CDR1 MDHEN, CDR2 SYDVKM. Trimming took 5 bases from V and 3 from J; bases not matched to a gene: 9. CDR3 length equals 17 residues. The chain's CDR3 is CASSPLAGGGDKNIQYF. CDR3 nucleotide sequence: TGTGCCAGCAGTCCGCTAGCGGGGGGCGGGGACAAAAACATTCAGTACTTC.

The chain links TRBV30 to TRBJ1-6, with a possible D match to TRBD1 (6 bases). The CDR3 has 15 amino acids. CDR1 is GTSNPN and CDR2 is SVGIG in the germline V gene (reference sequence). The V end lost 3 bases, the J end lost 5 bases, and 14 bases lay between the germline ends. The DNA for the CDR3 is TGTGCCTGGAGCCACTTGACAGGAGATAATTCACCCCTCCACTTT. Amino acids: CAWSHLTGDNSPLHF.

The chain has TRBV12-5 and TRBJ2-1, with TRBD1 as a possible D gene (6 bases). V was shortened by 5 bases and J by 0 bases, with 17 bases between the two germline ends. There are 17 residues in the CDR3. Germline V CDR1 and CDR2: LGHNT, FRNRAP. CDR3 sequence reads: CASGRRQDPSSYNEQFF. The CDR3 region has the DNA TGTGCTAGTGGTAGGCGACAGGATCCTAGCTCCTACAATGAGCAGTTCTTC.

The chain couples TRBV19 to TRBJ1-2; D is possibly TRBD1 (5 bases). The CDR3 spans 15 residues. CDR1 and CDR2 from the germline V gene are LNHDA and SQIVND (reference sequence). V was cut by 3 bases and J by 1 base, with 12 bases left in between. The CDR3, as DNA: TGTGCCAGTAGTATCGAACTGGGGGTTAACTATGGCTACACCTTC. This encodes CASSIELGVNYGYTF.

The chain employs TRBV18 and TRBJ2-5; the match to TRBD1 covers 12 bases. After removal of 6 bases from V and 5 bases from J, the junction contained 10 bases not matched to a gene. CDR1 and CDR2 (germline): KGHSH, LQKENI. This CDR3 comprises 16 residues. The CDR3 sequence: CASSSGQGAWYETQYF. CDR3 nucleotide sequence: TGTGCCAGCTCTTCGGGACAGGGGGCATGGTATGAGACCCAGTACTTC.

CDR3 amino acids: CATSDWGDRGGGNTIYF. For the CDR3, the DNA is TGTGCCACCAGTGATTGGGGTGACAGGGGAGGAGGAAACACCATATATTTT. The chain links TRBV24-1 to TRBJ1-3, with 8 bases fitting TRBD1. After removal of 2 bases from V and 4 bases from J, the junction contained 9 bases not matched to a gene. Germline CDR1 is KGHDR and CDR2 is SFDVKD. There are 17 residues in the CDR3.

The chain carries TRBV19 and TRBJ1-1; TRBD1 matches at 8 bases. This CDR3 has 14 amino acids. Germline-derived CDR1 and CDR2 are LNHDA and SQIVND (reference sequence). Unmatched junction bases numbered 7, after V lost 3 bases and J lost 7 bases. CDR3 coding DNA: TGTGCCAGTAGTATCTCACAGGGGGTTGGTGAAGCTTTCTTT. Translated: CASSISQGVGEAFF.

CDR3 DNA: TGTGCCATCAGTGAGCCCGGAGGCGGTAATTCACCCCTCCACTTT. Its translation: CAISEPGGGNSPLHF. The chain employs TRBV10-3 and TRBJ1-6; D unclear. Trimming took 2 bases from V and 6 from J, leaving 11 bases between them. The CDR3 contains 15 residues. Germline loops: CDR1 ENHRY, CDR2 SYGVKD.

This chain uses TRBV27 with TRBJ2-5; D possibly corresponds to TRBD1 (6 bases). V was shortened by 2 bases and J by 2 bases, with 15 bases between the two germline ends. Germline values: CDR1 MNHEY, CDR2 SMNVEV (reference sequence). The CDR3 spans 16 residues. CDR3 sequence: CASSLKQGRGQETQYF. The CDR3 DNA is TGTGCCAGCAGTTTAAAACAGGGCAGGGGTCAAGAGACCCAGTACTTC.

The gene calls are TRBV2 and TRBJ1-1; no definite D call. The germline CDR1 and CDR2 sequences are SNHLY and FYNNEI. Trimming took off 5 bases at V and 10 bases at J, with 11 bases between the two ends. This CDR3 contains 11 residues. CDR3 in DNA: TGTGCCAGCAGTCCCTATATAGTAGCTTTCTTT. Protein sequence: CASSPYIVAFF.

The chain links TRBV5-4 to TRBJ1-2; D gene ambiguous. Between the trimmed V and J ends, which lost 0 bases and 1 base, there was a span of 7 bases. The CDR3 length is 14 residues. Germline CDR1 SGHNT, CDR2 YYREEE (reference sequence). DNA of the CDR3: TGTGCCAGCAGCTTGGCACCGAGTAACTATGGCTACACCTTC. This translates into CASSLAPSNYGYTF. Full variable domain (missing parts from reference TRBV5-4 and TRBJ1-2): ETGVTQSPTHLIKTRGQQVTLRCSSQSGHNTVSWYQQALGQGPQFIFQYYREEENGRGNFPPRFSGLQFPNYSSELNVNALELDDSALYLCASSLAPSNYGYTFGSGTRLTVV.

This clone was seen only once. The V and J genes are TRBV15 and TRBJ2-2; D gene uncertain. The CDR3 extends over 16 amino acids. Germline V gene sequence: CDR1 LNHNV, CDR2 YYDKDF (reference sequence). The V end lost 4 bases, the J end lost 0 bases, and 12 bases lay between the germline ends. The CDR3 spells CATSIHPPPNTGELFF. The CDR3 coding sequence is TGTGCCACCAGCATCCACCCCCCCCCGAACACCGGGGAGCTGTTTTTT.

This clone appeared once. The chain carries TRBV29-1 and TRBJ2-2; D is possibly TRBD2 (6 bases). This CDR3 spans 13 amino acids. Trimming pared 7 bases from V and 2 bases from J, leaving 11 bases between. CDR1 is SQVTM and CDR2 is ANQGSEA in the germline V gene. This CDR3 is CSARDFNTGELFF. The DNA of the CDR3 is TGCAGCGCACGGGACTTTAACACCGGGGAGCTGTTTTTT.

The chain is built from TRBV10-3 and TRBJ1-2, with 8 nucleotides matching TRBD1. The CDR3 is 14 residues long. Germline loops: CDR1 ENHRY, CDR2 SYGVKD. The V gene end was trimmed by 3 bases and the J gene end by 4 bases; junction bases not matched to a gene: 4. CDR3 amino acids: CAISEWDRPYGYTF. CDR3 nucleotide sequence: TGTGCCATCAGTGAATGGGACAGGCCCTATGGCTACACCTTC.

The V call is TRBV5-6, the J call TRBJ2-5; 8 bases align to TRBD1. The CDR3 is made up of 14 amino acids. The germline CDR1 and CDR2 sequences are SGHDT and YYEEEE. The ends lost 0 bases at V and 4 bases at J; junction bases unmatched: 2. CDR3 nucleotide sequence: TGTGCCAGCAGCTTGGGGACAGGGAGAGAGACCCAGTACTTC. Translating gives CASSLGTGRETQYF.